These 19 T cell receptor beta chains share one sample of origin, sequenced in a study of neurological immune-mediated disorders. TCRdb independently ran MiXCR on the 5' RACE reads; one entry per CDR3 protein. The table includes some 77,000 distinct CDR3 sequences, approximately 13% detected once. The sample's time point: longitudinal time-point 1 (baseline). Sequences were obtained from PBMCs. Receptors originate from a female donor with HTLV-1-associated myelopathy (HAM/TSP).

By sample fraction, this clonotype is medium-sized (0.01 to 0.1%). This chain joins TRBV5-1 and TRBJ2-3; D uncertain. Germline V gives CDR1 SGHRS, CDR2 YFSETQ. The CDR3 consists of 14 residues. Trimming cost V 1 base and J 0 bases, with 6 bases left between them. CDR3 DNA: TGCGCCAGCAGCTTGAGGCAGAGCACAGATACGCAGTATTTT. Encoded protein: CASSLRQSTDTQYF.

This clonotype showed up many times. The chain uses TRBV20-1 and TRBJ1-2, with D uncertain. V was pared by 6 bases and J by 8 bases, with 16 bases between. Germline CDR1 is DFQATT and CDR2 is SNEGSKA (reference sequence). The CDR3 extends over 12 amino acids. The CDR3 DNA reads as TGCAGTGCCCGACCCAGTAACGGCGGCTACACCTTC. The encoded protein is CSARPSNGGYTF.

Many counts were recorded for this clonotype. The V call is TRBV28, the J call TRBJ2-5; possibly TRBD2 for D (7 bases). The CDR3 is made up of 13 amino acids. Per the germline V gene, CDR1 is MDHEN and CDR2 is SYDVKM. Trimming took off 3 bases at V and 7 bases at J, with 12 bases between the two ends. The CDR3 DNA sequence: TGTGCCAGCAGTTTCCGGGGAGGGGGGACCCAGTACTTC. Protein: CASSFRGGGTQYF.

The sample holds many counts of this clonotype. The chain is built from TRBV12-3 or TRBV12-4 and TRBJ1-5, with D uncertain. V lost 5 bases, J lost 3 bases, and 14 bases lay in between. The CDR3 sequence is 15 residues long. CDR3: CASSPRVGPNQPQHF. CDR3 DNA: TGTGCCAGCAGTCCGCGGGTAGGGCCCAATCAGCCCCAGCATTTT.

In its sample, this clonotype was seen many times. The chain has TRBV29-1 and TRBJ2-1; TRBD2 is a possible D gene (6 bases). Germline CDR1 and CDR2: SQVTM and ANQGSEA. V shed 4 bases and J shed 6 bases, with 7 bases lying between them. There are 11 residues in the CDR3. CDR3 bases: TGCAGCGTTGTCGGGAGCAATGAGCAGTTCTTC. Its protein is CSVVGSNEQFF.

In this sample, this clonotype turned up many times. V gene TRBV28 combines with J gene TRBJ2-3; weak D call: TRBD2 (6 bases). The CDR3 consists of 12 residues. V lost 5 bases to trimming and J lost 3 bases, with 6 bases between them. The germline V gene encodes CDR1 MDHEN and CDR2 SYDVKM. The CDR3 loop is CASSAGTDTQYF. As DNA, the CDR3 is TGTGCCAGCAGTGCGGGGACAGATACGCAGTATTTT.

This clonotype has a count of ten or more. The CDR3 is CASSLVGQGSEQYF. The CDR3 region has the DNA TGTGCCAGCAGCTTAGTGGGACAGGGGTCCGAGCAGTACTTC. The rearrangement uses TRBV7-2 and TRBJ2-7, with 10 bases fitting TRBD1. Germline values: CDR1 SGHTA, CDR2 FQGNSA. The CDR3 consists of 14 residues. Unmatched junction bases numbered 3, after V lost 1 base and J lost 6 bases.

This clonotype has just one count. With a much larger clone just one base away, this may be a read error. The CDR3 DNA reads as TGTACCAGCAGCCTCGCTAGCGGTAACACAGATACGCAGTATTTT. Amino acids: CTSSLASGNTDTQYF. V is TRBV5-6 and J is TRBJ2-3; 7 bases match TRBD2. This CDR3 is 15 amino acids long. Germline CDR1 is SGHDT and CDR2 is YYEEEE.

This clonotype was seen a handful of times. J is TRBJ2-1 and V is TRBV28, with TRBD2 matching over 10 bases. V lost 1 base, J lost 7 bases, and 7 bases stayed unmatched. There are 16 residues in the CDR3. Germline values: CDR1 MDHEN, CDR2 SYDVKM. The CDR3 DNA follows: TGTGCCAGCAGTTTATCAGCCAGCGGGGGGGGAAATGAGCAGTTCTTC. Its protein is CASSLSASGGGNEQFF.

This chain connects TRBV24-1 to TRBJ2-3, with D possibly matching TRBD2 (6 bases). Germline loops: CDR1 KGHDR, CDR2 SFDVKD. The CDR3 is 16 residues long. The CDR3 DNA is TGTGCAGCCAGTGAAAAGACTAGTTTCGCCACAGATACGCAGTATTTT. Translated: CAASEKTSFATDTQYF.

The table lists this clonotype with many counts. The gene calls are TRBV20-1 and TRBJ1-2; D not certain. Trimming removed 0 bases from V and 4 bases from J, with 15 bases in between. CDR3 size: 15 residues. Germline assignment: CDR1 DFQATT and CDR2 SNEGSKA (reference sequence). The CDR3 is CSARDEGTTLYGYTF. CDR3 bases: TGCAGTGCTAGAGATGAGGGAACCACTCTCTATGGCTACACCTTC.

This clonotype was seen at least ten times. CDR3 amino acids: CASSVRGHYTGELFF. The DNA of the CDR3 is TGTGCCAGCAGCGTCCGGGGGCATTACACCGGGGAGCTGTTTTTT. The chain couples TRBV9 to TRBJ2-2; D might be TRBD1 or TRBD2, each matching 6 bases. The CDR3 is made up of 15 amino acids. Trimming took 2 bases from V and 3 from J, leaving 11 bases between them. The V gene's germline CDR1 is SGDLS and CDR2 YYNGEE.

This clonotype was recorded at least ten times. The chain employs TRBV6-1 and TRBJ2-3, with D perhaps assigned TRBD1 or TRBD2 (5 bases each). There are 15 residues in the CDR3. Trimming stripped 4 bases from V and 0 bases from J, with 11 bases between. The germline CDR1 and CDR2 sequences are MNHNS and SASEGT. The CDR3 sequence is CASSGGSSSTDTQYF. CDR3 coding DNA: TGTGCCAGCAGTGGGGGGTCCTCCAGCACAGATACGCAGTATTTT.

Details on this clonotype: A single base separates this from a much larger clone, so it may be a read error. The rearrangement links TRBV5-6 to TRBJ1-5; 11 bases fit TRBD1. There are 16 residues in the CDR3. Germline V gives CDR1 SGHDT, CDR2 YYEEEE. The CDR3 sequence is CSSSLGQGAFGRPQHF. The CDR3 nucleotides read TGTTCCAGCAGCCTCGGACAGGGGGCTTTTGGAAGGCCCCAGCATTTT. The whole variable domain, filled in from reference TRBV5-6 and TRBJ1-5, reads DAGVTQSPTHLIKTRGQQVTLRCSPKSGHDTVSWYQQALGQGPQFIFQYYEEEERQRGNFPDRFSGHQFPNYSSELNVNALLLGDSALYLCSSSLGQGAFGRPQHFGDGTRLSIL.

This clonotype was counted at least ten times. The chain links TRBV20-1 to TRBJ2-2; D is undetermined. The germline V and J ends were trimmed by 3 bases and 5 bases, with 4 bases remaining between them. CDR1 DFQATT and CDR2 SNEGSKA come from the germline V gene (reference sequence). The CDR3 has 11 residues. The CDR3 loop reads CSARGTGELFF. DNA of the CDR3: TGCAGTGCTAGGGGGACCGGGGAGCTGTTTTTT.

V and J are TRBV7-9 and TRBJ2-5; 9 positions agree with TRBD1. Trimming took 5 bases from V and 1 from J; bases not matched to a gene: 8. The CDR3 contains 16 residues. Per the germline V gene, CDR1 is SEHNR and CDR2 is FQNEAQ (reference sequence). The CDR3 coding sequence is TGTGCCAGCAGCCAGGGACAGGGTGGCTTCCAAGAGACCCAGTACTTC. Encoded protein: CASSQGQGGFQETQYF.

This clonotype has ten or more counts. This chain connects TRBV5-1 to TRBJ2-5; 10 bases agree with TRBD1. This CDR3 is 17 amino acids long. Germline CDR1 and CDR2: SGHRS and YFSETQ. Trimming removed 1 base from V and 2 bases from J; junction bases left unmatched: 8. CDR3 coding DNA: TGCGCCAGCAGCTTGCGCTCCGGGACAGGGGCTCAAGAGACCCAGTACTTC. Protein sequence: CASSLRSGTGAQETQYF.

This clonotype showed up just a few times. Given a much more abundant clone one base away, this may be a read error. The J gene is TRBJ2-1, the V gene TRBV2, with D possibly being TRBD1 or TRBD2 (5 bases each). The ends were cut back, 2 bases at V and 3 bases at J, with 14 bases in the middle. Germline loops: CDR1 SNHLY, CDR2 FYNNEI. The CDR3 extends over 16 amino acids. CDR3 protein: CASSESWGTFYNEQFF. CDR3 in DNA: TGTGCCAGCAGTGAATCTTGGGGGACCTTCTACAATGAGCAGTTCTTC.

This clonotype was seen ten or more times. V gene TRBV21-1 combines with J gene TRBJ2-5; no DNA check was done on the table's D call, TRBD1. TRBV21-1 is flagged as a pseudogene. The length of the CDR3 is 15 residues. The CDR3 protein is CASSKEVGRQETQYF. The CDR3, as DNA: TGTGCCAGCAGCAAAGAGGTGGGACGGCAAGAGACCCAGTACTTC.